Sequencing of this TCR beta chain was carried out in a study of T cell clonality in common variable immunodeficiency (dated by TCRdb to about 2015). Study-wide conclusions, independent of this receptor: CVID TCRbeta sequences reportedly showed fewer deletions and N-nucleotide insertions and lacked highly modified clones with 13 or more V deletions. TCRbeta clonality was higher in CVID subjects than in healthy controls (t-test p = 0.018), and the increase was most characteristic of about a third of subjects. According to the authors, finding the cause of the higher clonality in CVID would require sequencing the repertoires of T cell subpopulations. Even though DNA input was the same, control samples had an average of roughly 76,000 unique sequences each, compared with approximately 30,000 in CVID samples. CVID subjects shared fewer TCRbeta clones with each other than healthy controls did (p < 0.0001). Differences among patients in the CVID cohort limited the correlations between repertoire features and clinical complications.

Most of the CVID patients and most of the healthy controls were of Caucasian heritage. Heparinized peripheral whole blood samples of roughly 5 to 8.5 ml were collected from each donor. Genomic DNA from adults with common variable immune deficiency (CVID) and from healthy adult controls was used for sequencing of TCRbeta CDR3 repertoires. The control group comprised approximately 22 healthy adult volunteers, about twelve female and roughly ten male, aged roughly 20 to 75 years with a mean age of around 37. To isolate peripheral blood mononuclear cells, diluted blood was subjected to density centrifugation over Hypaque 1077 or Ficoll-Paque. Unsorted mononuclear cells served as the source of genomic DNA, which was extracted either by Qiagen column purification or by a centrifugation-based method. For sequencing, equivalent amounts of genomic DNA were input from CVID and control samples. For every sample, a 60 bp segment covering the rearranged TCRbeta CDR3 region was amplified and then sequenced. The immunoSEQ assay, a bias-corrected multiplex PCR with high-throughput sequencing, was employed for TCRbeta amplification. On the authors' methods: Every unique nucleotide sequence counted as a clone and was annotated with V, D and J genes, copy number and frequency. Sequences were labeled productive if in frame, and non-productive if out of frame or containing stop codons. As previously described, clonality was calculated on the basis of Shannon's entropy. The predicted amino acid sequences of productive clones were used to derive the mean CDR3 Kyte-Doolittle hydropathy. Using the R hclust function, scaled V gene usage was clustered hierarchically with Manhattan distance and complete linkage. Sharing of clones by CDR3 amino acid sequence was evaluated through resampling of 12 repertoires per group over 100 rounds. Repertoires were searched for approximately 70 published EBV-specific and 245 published CMV-specific TCRbeta sequences. Analysis left out a couple of CVID samples that produced under 10,000 sequences, so fewer than 55 CVID repertoires remained. TCRdb took this table from immuneACCESS and kept in-frame rearrangements with V and J called. Such tables lack part of the clones; where checked against another copy, unresolved V genes explain under half of the gap, and the rest is unexplained. The DNA gave D and trimming, while V, J and clone size come from that table. There are 40,000 to 45,000 clones in this sample, and none of them is a singleton. The ten top clones hold around 2.8% of the sample.

From cysteine to phenylalanine, the CDR3 is 12 amino acids long. The DNA has 27 bases, all within the CDR3, and is read from base 1. The germline V gene supplies CDR1 MNHNS and CDR2 SASEGT. The junction carries 4 bases between V and J, which are trimmed by 3 bases and 4 bases respectively. In its sample, this clone was seen many times. The target of this receptor is not known. The observed sequence ends 3 residues before the CDR3 terminus, with the missing tail filled in from the germline J gene. The sequencing input was peripheral blood mononuclear cells. This TCR derives from a person between 18 and 75 years old in good health. The sequence is built from TRBV6-1 and TRBJ1-3, with an unclear D gene assignment. The CDR3 bases that were read are TGTGCCAGCAGTGATCAAGGAAACACC. It translates as CASSDQGNT. The whole CDR3 reads CASSDQGNTIYF.